Presented here are 10 T cell receptor beta chains from one specimen sequenced in a study of cytomegalovirus exposure and HLA in healthy donors (dated by TCRdb to the late 2010s). The library was generated by the immunoSEQ multiplex PCR assay. A mixture of 60 forward primers for TCR Vbeta segments and 13 reverse primers for TCR Jbeta segments was used in the multiplex PCR. TCRdb carries this immuneACCESS record with in-frame sequences only. Its versions omit some clonotypes, under half of them owing to an unresolved V gene in the studies checked, with the rest unexplained. The sample table contains over 200,000 clones; only one count was recorded for approximately 82% of them. The ten largest clones add up to 0.58% of the sample. Source material: PBMCs. Every receptor here comes from a woman in her thirties or forties in good health and CMV-seronegative.

CDR3 amino acids: CASSQEEQGRQPQHF. The CDR3 DNA reads TGCGCCAGCAGCCAAGAAGAACAGGGACGCCAGCCCCAGCATTTT. This chain joins TRBV4-3 and TRBJ1-5; D may be TRBD1 (6 bases). Trimming stripped 0 bases from V and 7 bases from J, with 13 bases between. Germline values: CDR1 LGHNA, CDR2 YSLEER. CDR3 size: 15 residues.

J is TRBJ2-5 and V is TRBV6-5, with D possibly being TRBD1 (6 bases). With the DNA end fitting TRBJ2-7 better, the J assignment may be wrong. CDR1 and CDR2 from the germline V gene are MNHEY and SVGAGI. The CDR3 has 14 residues. Here the CDR3 reads CASSSRDTGYEQYF. In DNA, the CDR3 is TGTGCCAGCAGTTCCAGGGACACTGGCTACGAGCAGTACTTC.

The J gene is TRBJ2-1, the V gene TRBV19, with 9 bases aligning to TRBD1. CDR1 is LNHDA, CDR2 SQIVND, per germline (reference sequence). Trimming removed 4 bases from V and 7 bases from J; junction bases left unmatched: 14. CDR3 length equals 17 residues. This CDR3 reads CASSTTTGGERWNEQFF. The DNA for the CDR3 is TGTGCCAGTAGTACGACGACAGGGGGGGAACGATGGAATGAGCAGTTCTTC.

The chain links TRBV7-2 to TRBJ2-1; TRBD2 agrees at 7 bases. The germline gives CDR1 SGHTA, CDR2 FQGNSA. The CDR3 length is 15 residues. After removal of 0 bases from V and 2 bases from J, the junction contained 1 base not matched to a gene. This CDR3 is CASSLASGTYNEQFF. In nucleotides, the CDR3 is TGTGCCAGCAGCTTAGCCAGCGGGACCTACAATGAGCAGTTCTTC.

This rearrangement joins TRBV5-1 to TRBJ2-7; 13 bases map to TRBD2. Germline CDR1 is SGHRS and CDR2 is YFSETQ. V was pared by 0 bases and J by 3 bases, with 18 bases of the junction left unmatched. CDR3 size: 21 residues. The DNA for the CDR3 is TGCGCCAGCAGCTTGGGGTTCCGGACTAGCGGGGGCTCACGGGGAGGCTACGAGCAGTACTTC. Its translation is CASSLGFRTSGGSRGGYEQYF.

The chain joins TRBV7-3 to TRBJ1-2; TRBD1 aligns across 7 bases. J gave up 7 bases and V 5 bases, and 7 bases lay outside the gene matches. The V gene's germline CDR1 is SGHTA and CDR2 FQGTGA. The CDR3 spans 13 residues. The CDR3 bases are TGTGCCAGCAGCCCCGGACAGGTATCTGGCTACACCTTC. Residues: CASSPGQVSGYTF.

This chain connects TRBV28 to TRBJ1-1; no definite D call. The CDR3 totals 14 residues. Germline CDR1 reads MDHEN; CDR2 reads SYDVKM. Trimming took off 3 bases at V and 4 bases at J, with 12 bases between the two ends. The CDR3 here is CASSFGSIITEAFF. The CDR3 DNA is TGTGCCAGCAGTTTCGGGAGTATAATCACTGAAGCTTTCTTT.

A single count supports this clone. The CDR3 nucleotides are TGTGCCAGCAGCTTAGTCTCAGGACTCGGCGAGCAGTACTTC. Amino acids: CASSLVSGLGEQYF. The chain combines TRBV7-8 with TRBJ2-7, with a possible D match to TRBD2 (5 bases). The CDR3 has 14 amino acids. Trimming removed 1 base at V and 6 bases at J, with 13 bases between. Germline-derived CDR1 and CDR2 are SGHVS and FQNEAQ.

The chain employs TRBV30 and TRBJ1-4; TRBD1 agrees at 7 bases. Germline trimming cut 2 bases from V and 0 bases from J; bases unmatched to any gene: 6. The CDR3 has 16 amino acids. The germline V gene encodes CDR1 GTSNPN and CDR2 SVGIG (reference sequence). In DNA, the CDR3 is TGTGCCTGGAGTTGGGACAGACCATCAACTAATGAAAAACTGTTTTTT. Amino acid sequence: CAWSWDRPSTNEKLFF.

The gene calls are TRBV7-6 and TRBJ1-6, with TRBD1 matching 8 bases. The V gene end was trimmed by 8 bases and the J gene end by 10 bases; junction bases not matched to a gene: 7. Per germline, CDR1 SGHVS and CDR2 FNYEAQ. This CDR3 contains 13 residues. The CDR3 DNA reads TGTGCCAGCGGACCGGGACAGGCGTCACCCCTCCACTTT. Translation gives CASGPGQASPLHF.